One and the same sample provided the 15 T cell receptor beta chains below, sequenced in a study of control samples from healthy donors and cancer patients. Repertoires were generated with immunoSEQ multiplex PCR, while TCRdb's copy carries only in-frame clones and drops some. The sample lists about 73,000 clones, about nine tenths seen once, with around 20% in the top ten. The sample comprised PBMCs. The receptors originated from a man in his sixties with lung cancer.

The chain is built from TRBV18 and TRBJ2-1; no reliable D call. CDR3 length equals 14 residues. V was shortened by 3 bases and J by 2 bases, with 8 bases between the two germline ends. Germline V gene lookup returns CDR1 KGHSH and CDR2 LQKENI. The CDR3 nucleotides read TGTGCCAGCTCACCCCCCGCAGCCTACAATGAGCAGTTCTTC. Translated, it gives CASSPPAAYNEQFF.

The chain couples TRBV6-4 to TRBJ1-2; no definite D call. CDR1 MRHNA and CDR2 SNTAGT come from the germline V gene. The V end was cut by 9 bases, the J end by 7 bases, with 21 bases between. The CDR3 covers 14 residues. The CDR3 spells CASGAPSEDLGYTF. The CDR3 DNA follows: TGTGCCAGTGGAGCGCCTTCCGAAGATCTTGGCTACACCTTC.

V and J are TRBV9 and TRBJ2-2, with 9 bases identical to TRBD1. The J segment lost 5 bases and the V segment lost 0 bases, leaving 2 bases of the junction unmatched. The length of the CDR3 is 15 residues. Germline CDR1 SGDLS, CDR2 YYNGEE. In nucleotides, the CDR3 is TGTGCCAGCAGCGTAGGGGACAGGGCGACCGGGGAGCTGTTTTTT. This codes for CASSVGDRATGELFF.

V is TRBV6-4 and J is TRBJ1-1; no definite D call. The CDR3 has 14 residues. Germline CDR1 is MRHNA and CDR2 is SNTAGT. The V and J ends lost 3 bases and 1 base respectively, with 9 bases between them. In DNA, the CDR3 is TGTGCCAGCAGTGAGGATGATACGAACACTGAAGCTTTCTTT. This encodes CASSEDDTNTEAFF.

This rearrangement joins TRBV7-3 to TRBJ2-2; TRBD2 might be the D (6 bases). V was trimmed by 0 bases and J by 3 bases, leaving 14 bases between them. The CDR3 has 17 residues. Germline-derived CDR1 and CDR2 are SGHTA and FQGTGA. CDR3 region: CASSLTSAGSDTGELFF. The DNA of the CDR3 is TGTGCCAGCAGCTTAACCTCTGCGGGGAGCGACACCGGGGAGCTGTTTTTT.

The chain joins TRBV5-8 to TRBJ1-6; D is unresolved. Per germline, CDR1 SGHTS and CDR2 YDEGEE. The CDR3 covers 16 residues. V dropped 4 bases and J dropped 7 bases, with 18 bases sitting between them. The CDR3, as DNA: TGTGCCAGCAGCCCGGGGAGGAGTTTGCGGAATTCACCCCTCCACTTT. Translation gives CASSPGRSLRNSPLHF.

The rearrangement links TRBV3-1 (or the pseudogene TRBV3-2) to TRBJ1-1, with no clear D. Germline V gives CDR1 LGHDT, CDR2 YNNKEL (reference sequence). V lost 2 bases to trimming and J lost 0 bases, with 10 bases between them. CDR3 size: 15 residues. CDR3 protein: CASSQPTSLNTEAFF. For the CDR3, the DNA is TGTGCCAGCAGCCAACCCACGTCTTTGAACACTGAAGCTTTCTTT.

V and J are TRBV5-4 and TRBJ1-4, with D perhaps matching TRBD1 (5 bases). The CDR3 runs 16 residues. Germline loops: CDR1 SGHNT, CDR2 YYREEE (reference sequence). Trimming stripped 4 bases from V and 7 bases from J, with 20 bases between. Here the CDR3 reads CASSPFMGRGSEKLFF. The DNA of the CDR3 is TGTGCCAGCAGCCCCTTTATGGGCCGGGGGAGTGAAAAACTGTTTTTT.

The rearrangement uses TRBV7-9 and TRBJ1-1; the match to TRBD1 covers 9 bases. CDR3 length: 16 amino acids. CDR1 SEHNR and CDR2 FQNEAQ come from the germline V gene (reference sequence). V lost 5 bases, J lost 0 bases, and 7 bases stayed unmatched. In nucleotides, the CDR3 is TGTGCCAGCAGCGTGACAGGGGGAACCCTGAACACTGAAGCTTTCTTT. Translated, it gives CASSVTGGTLNTEAFF.

The genes are TRBV7-3 and TRBJ1-2; TRBD1 agrees at 7 bases. V shed 5 bases, J shed 7 bases, and the junction held 10 bases outside the gene matches. Germline V lookup: CDR1 SGHTA, CDR2 FQGTGA. The CDR3 is made up of 14 amino acids. As DNA, the CDR3 is TGTGCCAGCAGCCTCGACAGGGCGATAAGTGGCTACACCTTC. It is translated as CASSLDRAISGYTF.

The chain combines TRBV25-1 with TRBJ1-1, with a tentative D call TRBD1 (6 bases). This CDR3 has 14 amino acids. Germline lookup yields CDR1 MGHDK and CDR2 SYGVNS. Trimming removed 1 base at V and 6 bases at J, with 12 bases between. CDR3 residues: CASSELTGISEAFF. For the CDR3, the DNA is TGTGCCAGCAGTGAATTAACAGGGATTTCTGAAGCTTTCTTT. The complete variable domain, with remaining parts taken from reference TRBV25-1 and TRBJ1-1, reads EADIYQTPRYLVIGTGKKITLECSQTMGHDKMYWYQQDPGMELHLIHYSYGVNSTEKGDLSSESTVSRIRTEHFPLTLESARPSHTSQYLCASSELTGISEAFFGQGTRLTVV.

V is TRBV11-2 and J is TRBJ1-3; 10 nucleotides agree with TRBD1. Trimming at V came to 8 bases and at J to 0 bases, leaving 10 bases not matched to a gene. The CDR3 consists of 17 residues. From germline, CDR1 is SGHAT and CDR2 FQNNGV. The CDR3, as DNA: TGTGCCAGCGGCAGTTGGACAGGGGGAAGCTCTGGAAACACCATATATTTT. Its translation is CASGSWTGGSSGNTIYF.

This chain uses TRBV3-1 (or the pseudogene TRBV3-2) with TRBJ1-2, with D perhaps matching TRBD1 (6 bases). The CDR3 totals 15 residues. Germline V gene data show CDR1 as LGHDT and CDR2 as YNNKEL (reference sequence). V was trimmed by 3 bases and J by 0 bases, leaving 11 bases between them. CDR3: CASSHRQVTNYGYTF. The DNA of the CDR3 is TGTGCCAGCAGCCATAGACAGGTCACTAACTATGGCTACACCTTC.

The chain employs TRBV18 and TRBJ1-2; weak D call: TRBD1 (5 bases). The V end was cut by 2 bases, the J end by 4 bases, with 14 bases between. Germline-derived CDR1 and CDR2 are KGHSH and LQKENI. The CDR3 contains 15 residues. In DNA, the CDR3 is TGTGCCAGCTCACCAGAGAGACAGCAGCTCTATGGCTACACCTTC. Protein: CASSPERQQLYGYTF.

This rearrangement joins TRBV6-5 to TRBJ2-1; TRBD1 matches at 7 bases. In germline, CDR1 is MNHEY, CDR2 SVGAGI. CDR3 size: 13 residues. J was trimmed by 7 bases and V by 6 bases; bases with no gene match: 6. CDR3 in amino acids: CASRLQGFNEQFF. CDR3 coding DNA: TGTGCCAGCAGATTACAGGGGTTTAATGAGCAGTTCTTC.